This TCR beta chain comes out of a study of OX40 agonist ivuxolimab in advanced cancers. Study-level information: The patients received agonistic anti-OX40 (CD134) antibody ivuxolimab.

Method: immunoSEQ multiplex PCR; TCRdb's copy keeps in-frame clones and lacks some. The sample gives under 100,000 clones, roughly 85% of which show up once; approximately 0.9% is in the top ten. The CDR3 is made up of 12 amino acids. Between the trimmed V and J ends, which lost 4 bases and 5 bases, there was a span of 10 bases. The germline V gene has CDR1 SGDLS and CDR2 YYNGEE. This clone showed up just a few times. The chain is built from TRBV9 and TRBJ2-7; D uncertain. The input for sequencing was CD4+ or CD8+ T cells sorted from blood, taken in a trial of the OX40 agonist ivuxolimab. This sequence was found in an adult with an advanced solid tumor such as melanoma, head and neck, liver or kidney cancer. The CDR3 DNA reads TGTGCCAGCAGCTCGTCGGCCGACGAGCAGTACTTC. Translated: CASSSSADEQYF.